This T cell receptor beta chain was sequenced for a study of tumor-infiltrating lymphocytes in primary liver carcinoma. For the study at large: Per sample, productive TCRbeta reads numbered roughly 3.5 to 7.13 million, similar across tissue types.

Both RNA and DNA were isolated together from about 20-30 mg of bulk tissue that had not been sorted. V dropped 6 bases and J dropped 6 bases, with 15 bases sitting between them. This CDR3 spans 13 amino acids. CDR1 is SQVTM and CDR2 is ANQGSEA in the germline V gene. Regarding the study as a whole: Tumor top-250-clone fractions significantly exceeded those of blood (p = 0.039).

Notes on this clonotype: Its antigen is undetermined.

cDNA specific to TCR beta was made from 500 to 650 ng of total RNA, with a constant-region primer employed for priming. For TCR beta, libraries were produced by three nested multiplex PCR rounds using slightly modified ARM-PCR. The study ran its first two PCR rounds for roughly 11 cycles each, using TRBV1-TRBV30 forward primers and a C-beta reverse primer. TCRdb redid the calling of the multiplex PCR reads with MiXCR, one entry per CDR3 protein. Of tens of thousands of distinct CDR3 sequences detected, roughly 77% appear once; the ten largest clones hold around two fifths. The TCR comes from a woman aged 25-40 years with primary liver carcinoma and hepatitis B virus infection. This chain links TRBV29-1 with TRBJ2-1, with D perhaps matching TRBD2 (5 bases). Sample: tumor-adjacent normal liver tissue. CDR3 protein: CSVEGFNGNEQFF. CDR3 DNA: TGCAGCGTAGAGGGATTTAATGGCAATGAGCAGTTCTTC.